This entry lists 14 T cell receptor beta chains sequenced from one sample in a study of beta chain features in type 1 diabetes. Study conclusions and caveats: In every one of the four CD4+ subsets, TCRB CDR3s were moderately but significantly shorter in Type 1 diabetes patients.

As every portion of the isolated RNA was reverse transcribed, the sequencing read expressed TCRB transcripts. Generated by immunoSEQ multiplex PCR, the TCRdb table keeps only in-frame clones and is missing some. The repertoire has 250,000 to 350,000 clones, around an eighth of them found once; the top ten carry 0.017%. No cognate antigen is known for these TCRs. The sample comprised naive CD4+ T cells from blood. The source is a man aged 25 to 40 with type 1 diabetes.

The table lists this clone with a few counts. The chain joins TRBV5-1 to TRBJ2-1; 7 nucleotides agree with TRBD1. This CDR3 is built from 14 residues. The V gene's germline CDR1 is SGHRS and CDR2 YFSETQ. Losses at the gene ends were 5 bases for V and 7 bases for J; bases not matched to a gene: 9. The CDR3 DNA sequence: TGCGCCAGCAGGGATACAGGGGCCTGGAATGAGCAGTTCTTC. Amino acids: CASRDTGAWNEQFF.

The chain is built from TRBV28 and TRBJ2-3; a possible D gene is TRBD1 (5 bases). The V gene's germline CDR1 is MDHEN and CDR2 SYDVKM. V was pared by 5 bases and J by 3 bases, with 6 bases between. This CDR3 has 12 amino acids. CDR3 region: CASSRGTDTQYF. The CDR3 nucleotides read TGTGCCAGCAGTAGGGGAACAGATACGCAGTATTTT.

On this clone itself: The same CDR3 can be traced to other DNA sequences in this sample. This chain uses TRBV28 with TRBJ2-7; 10 nucleotides line up with TRBD1. CDR1 is MDHEN, CDR2 SYDVKM, per germline. V lost 5 bases to trimming and J lost 2 bases; unmatched junction nucleotides: 3. This CDR3 has 14 residues. CDR3 residues: CASSRGQGPYEQYF. CDR3 DNA: TGTGCCAGCAGTCGGGGACAGGGGCCCTACGAGCAGTACTTC.

This clone was recorded a few times. The gene calls are TRBV7-9 and TRBJ2-1, with 14 bases that match TRBD2. Germline assignment: CDR1 SEHNR and CDR2 FQNEAQ (reference sequence). This CDR3 region has 17 residues. The ends lost 5 bases at V and 5 bases at J; junction bases unmatched: 8. The CDR3 DNA reads as TGTGCCAGCAGCCCCGGGACTAGCGGGAGCGCCAACAATGAGCAGTTCTTC. Its translation is CASSPGTSGSANNEQFF.

This clone has only a few counts. CDR3 region: CASSLGLRSTDTQYF. The CDR3 DNA sequence: TGCGCCAGCAGCTTGGGGTTGCGGAGCACAGATACGCAGTATTTT. The rearrangement links TRBV5-1 to TRBJ2-3, with D unclear. CDR1 is SGHRS and CDR2 is YFSETQ in the germline V gene. The CDR3 is 15 amino acids. The ends were cut back, 0 bases at V and 0 bases at J, with 8 bases in the middle.

The gene calls are TRBV9 and TRBJ2-5; 7 nucleotides align to TRBD1. CDR1 is SGDLS, CDR2 YYNGEE, per germline. The junction had 7 bases not matched to a gene; V was cut back by 0 bases and J by 5 bases. The length of the CDR3 is 15 residues. CDR3 sequence reads: CASSVATGIWETQYF. CDR3 coding DNA: TGTGCCAGCAGCGTAGCGACAGGGATATGGGAGACCCAGTACTTC.

With respect to this clone: Distinct nucleotide sequences in the sample also encode this CDR3. The V call is TRBV18, the J call TRBJ2-7; 11 positions match TRBD1. Trimming at V came to 2 bases and at J to 0 bases, leaving 0 bases not matched to a gene. Germline-derived CDR1 and CDR2 are KGHSH and LQKENI. The CDR3 is made up of 15 amino acids. The DNA for the CDR3 is TGTGCCAGCTCACCAGGGACAGGGGGCTCCTACGAGCAGTACTTC. Encoded protein: CASSPGTGGSYEQYF. The entire variable domain, with the rest obtained from reference TRBV18 and TRBJ2-7, is as follows: NAGVMQNPRHLVRRRGQEARLRCSPMKGHSHVYWYRQLPEEGLKFMVYLQKENIIDESGMPKERFSAEFPKEGPSILRIQQVVRGDSAAYFCASSPGTGGSYEQYFGPGTRLTVT.

This clone was observed a handful of times. CDR3 region: CASSLSIYTGELFF. CDR3 bases: TGTGCCAGCAGCTTATCTATATACACCGGGGAGCTGTTTTTT. The J gene is TRBJ2-2, the V gene TRBV11-2; no clear D gene. The germline V and J ends were trimmed by 2 bases and 3 bases, with 7 bases remaining between them. Germline V gene lookup returns CDR1 SGHAT and CDR2 FQNNGV. The CDR3 is 14 residues long.

The chain recombines TRBV5-1 with TRBJ2-3, with 10 nucleotides matching TRBD2. V lost 4 bases, J lost 3 bases, and 8 bases stayed unmatched. CDR3 length equals 16 residues. The V gene's germline CDR1 is SGHRS and CDR2 YFSETQ. This CDR3 is CASSPLAGVVTDTQYF. The CDR3 DNA follows: TGCGCCAGCAGCCCTCTAGCGGGAGTGGTAACAGATACGCAGTATTTT.

The table lists this clone with a few counts. The chain carries TRBV11-3 and TRBJ2-1; D gene unclear. Looked up from germline, CDR1 is SGHNT and CDR2 is YENEEA. V was trimmed by 1 base and J by 10 bases, leaving 8 bases between them. The CDR3 is 12 amino acids. CDR3 nucleotides: TGTGCCAGCAGCTTAGCTTCTGTAGAGCAGTTCTTC. It translates to CASSLASVEQFF. The full variable domain, completed using reference TRBV11-3 and TRBJ2-1, is EAGVVQSPRYKIIEKKQPVAFWCNPISGHNTLYWYLQNLGQGPELLIRYENEEAVDDSQLPKDRFSAERLKGVDSTLKIQPAELGDSAVYLCASSLASVEQFFGPGTRLTVL.

CDR3 in DNA: TGTGCCAGCAGTTTTGGGACAGGGTACGAGCAGTACTTC. This translates into CASSFGTGYEQYF. The chain uses TRBV28 and TRBJ2-7, with TRBD1 matching over 9 bases. V was pared by 3 bases and J by 4 bases, with 1 base of the junction left unmatched. Germline values: CDR1 MDHEN, CDR2 SYDVKM. This CDR3 spans 13 amino acids.

The chain is built from TRBV2 and TRBJ1-1; possibly TRBD1 for D (6 bases). CDR3 size: 13 residues. Deletions cut 8 bases from V and 3 bases from J, with 13 bases between. Germline V CDR1 and CDR2: SNHLY, FYNNEI. Written as DNA, the CDR3 is TGTGCCAGCGCAGGGGCCCTGTACACTGAAGCTTTCTTT. This translates into CASAGALYTEAFF.

This clone was observed a few times. This sequence joins TRBV6-4 and TRBJ2-3; 8 bases are a match to TRBD2. With V trimmed by 2 bases and J by 2 bases, 3 bases remained unmatched. The CDR3 length is 15 residues. CDR1 MRHNA and CDR2 SNTAGT come from the germline V gene. CDR3 sequence reads: CASSDTGGTTDTQYF. The CDR3 DNA reads TGTGCCAGCAGTGACACGGGAGGGACCACAGATACGCAGTATTTT.

Only a few counts were recorded for this clone. This rearrangement joins TRBV9 to TRBJ2-1; tentatively, D is TRBD2 (5 bases). This CDR3 contains 14 residues. Trimming shortened V by 4 bases and J by 0 bases, and 8 bases separated the two germline ends. The germline V gene encodes CDR1 SGDLS and CDR2 YYNGEE. The CDR3 DNA follows: TGTGCCAGCAGCAGCGGTAACTCCTACAATGAGCAGTTCTTC. Translating it yields CASSSGNSYNEQFF.